One T cell receptor beta chain is described in this entry. Its specificity is not known. Data came from immunoSEQ multiplex PCR; TCRdb stores just in-frame clones and leaves some out. This sample has roughly 40,000 clones, with around 90% found just once. This entry comes from a study of T cells in localized non-small cell lung cancer. J gave up 3 bases and V 5 bases, and 8 bases lay outside the gene matches. The CDR3 is 15 amino acids. Germline lookup yields CDR1 LNHDA and CDR2 SQIVND (reference sequence). Regarding the study as a whole: Density of T cells in blood, when higher, went with longer overall survival. Tumor trailed uninvolved adjacent lung in T cell clonality, which peaked there.

The genes are TRBV19 and TRBJ1-1; 8 nucleotides align to TRBD1. The TCR was taken from a man aged 18-49 years with stage I lung adenocarcinoma. This specimen consisted of peripheral blood, obtained before any cancer treatment. CDR3 region: CASSSPDRVDTEAFF. The CDR3 coding sequence is TGTGCCAGTAGTTCCCCGGACAGGGTGGACACTGAAGCTTTCTTT.